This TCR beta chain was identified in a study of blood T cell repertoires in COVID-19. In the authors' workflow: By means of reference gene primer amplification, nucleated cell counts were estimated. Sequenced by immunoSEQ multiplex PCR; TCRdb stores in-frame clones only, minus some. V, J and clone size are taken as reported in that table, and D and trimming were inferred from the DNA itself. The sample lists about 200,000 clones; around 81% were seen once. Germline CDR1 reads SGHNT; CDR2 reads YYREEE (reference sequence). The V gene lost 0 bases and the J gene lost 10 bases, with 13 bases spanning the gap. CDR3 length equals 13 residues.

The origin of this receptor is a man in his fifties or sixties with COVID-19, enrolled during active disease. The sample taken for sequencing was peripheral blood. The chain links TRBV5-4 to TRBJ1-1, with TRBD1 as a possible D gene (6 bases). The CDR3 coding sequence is TGTGCCAGCAGCTTGGAGGGGGGGCGAGGAGCTTTCTTT. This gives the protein CASSLEGGRGAFF. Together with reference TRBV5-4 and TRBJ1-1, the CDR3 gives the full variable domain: ETGVTQSPTHLIKTRGQQVTLRCSSQSGHNTVSWYQQALGQGPQFIFQYYREEENGRGNFPPRFSGLQFPNYSSELNVNALELDDSALYLCASSLEGGRGAFFGQGTRLTVV.